This T cell receptor (beta chain) was recorded in a study of graft-versus-host responses after intestinal transplantation. Of note for this clone: The same CDR3 is also encoded by other DNA sequences in this sample.

Method: immunoSEQ multiplex PCR; TCRdb's copy keeps in-frame clones and lacks some. The repertoire includes 20,000 to 25,000 clones, just under 45% of them detected once, and over 1.2% sits in the top ten. Researchers placed some 200,000 CFSE-labeled responder cells in culture with some 200,000 irradiated, violet-dye-labeled stimulator cells. The receptor's source is a human patient who was an organ donor for intestinal transplantation. Sample: alloreactive CD8+ T cells from a mixed lymphocyte reaction culture, taken before transplantation. The subset was: CFSE-low proliferating T cells sorted from approximately 6-day pre-transplant mixed lymphocyte reaction (GvH or HvG direction).

The CDR3 sequence: CASSLVGTSGISYEQYF. In nucleotides, the CDR3 is TGTGCCAGCAGCTTAGTTGGGACTAGCGGGATCTCCTACGAGCAGTACTTC. The rearrangement uses TRBV7-9 and TRBJ2-7, with 13 bases aligning to TRBD2. With V trimmed by 1 base and J by 0 bases, 3 bases remained unmatched. Germline CDR1 and CDR2: SEHNR and FQNEAQ (reference sequence). The CDR3 consists of 17 residues.